The 8 T cell receptor beta chains given below trace back to one sample, sequenced in a study of CD8 T cells in ankylosing spondylitis. MiXCR, applied by TCRdb to the 5' RACE reads, yields one record per CDR3 protein. The table lists about 240,000 distinct CDR3 sequences, approximately 9% of them singletons, with 6.5% to 7% in the top ten. The sequencing sample was made of blood, either unsorted or a sorted T cell fraction (not recorded which). Receptors originate from a male donor with ankylosing spondylitis or in good health (not recorded which).

This clonotype was recorded a few times. This rearrangement joins TRBV20-1 to TRBJ1-4; D is possibly TRBD1 (6 bases). The germline V gene encodes CDR1 DFQATT and CDR2 SNEGSKA (reference sequence). V dropped 2 bases and J dropped 5 bases, with 15 bases sitting between them. This CDR3 has 15 residues. The CDR3 spells CSARKQGVGNEKLFF. Written as DNA, the CDR3 is TGCAGTGCTAGAAAACAGGGCGTGGGGAATGAAAAACTGTTTTTT.

This clonotype was recorded many times. This sequence joins TRBV12-3 or TRBV12-4 and TRBJ2-4; D may be TRBD2 (5 bases). V was cut by 3 bases and J by 6 bases, with 9 bases left in between. The CDR3 runs 13 residues. This CDR3 is CASSFSGANIQYF. The CDR3 DNA is TGTGCCAGCAGTTTCAGCGGTGCAAACATTCAGTACTTC.

Ten or more counts support this clonotype. The gene calls are TRBV6-1 and TRBJ2-5; D is unresolved. The germline V and J ends were trimmed by 4 bases and 0 bases, with 12 bases remaining between them. Germline V gives CDR1 MNHNS, CDR2 SASEGT. The CDR3 has 15 residues. The CDR3 bases are TGTGCCAGCAGTGTCGGTGGCCTGTACCAAGAGACCCAGTACTTC. It is translated as CASSVGGLYQETQYF.

The V gene is TRBV3-1, the J gene TRBJ2-7, with D unclear. Germline V gives CDR1 LGHDT, CDR2 YNNKEL (reference sequence). Deletions cut 4 bases from V and 5 bases from J, with 15 bases between. This CDR3 is 14 amino acids long. In DNA, the CDR3 is TGTGCCAGCAGCCGTACGGGTTCCTTCCACGAGCAGTACTTC. The encoded protein is CASSRTGSFHEQYF.

In this sample, this clonotype turned up a few times. CDR3 loop: CATSGTSGRLPGNEQFF. The CDR3 bases are TGTGCCACCAGCGGGACTAGCGGGAGGTTACCTGGCAATGAGCAGTTCTTC. The V and J genes are TRBV24-1 and TRBJ2-1; 15 nucleotides match TRBD2. The germline CDR1 and CDR2 sequences are KGHDR and SFDVKD. The CDR3 covers 17 residues. V lost 7 bases to trimming and J lost 6 bases; unmatched junction nucleotides: 9.

This clonotype was counted at least ten times. The V call is TRBV6-2 or TRBV6-3, the J call TRBJ2-3, with D hard to call. Trimming removed 6 bases at V and 2 bases at J, with 15 bases between. The CDR3 sequence is 15 residues long. CDR1 is MNHEY, CDR2 SVGEGT, per germline. The chain's CDR3 is CASRVSISSTDTQYF. The CDR3 DNA reads TGTGCCAGCAGGGTCAGTATATCCTCCACAGATACGCAGTATTTT.

This clonotype was found many times. The chain has TRBV30 and TRBJ2-4, with TRBD1 identical over 7 bases. The ends lost 6 bases at V and 4 bases at J; junction bases unmatched: 3. The CDR3 is 12 residues long. Looked up from germline, CDR1 is GTSNPN and CDR2 is SVGIG (reference sequence). CDR3 in DNA: TGTGCCTGCGGGACAGCTAAAAACATTCAGTACTTC. The encoded protein is CACGTAKNIQYF.

The V gene is TRBV6-2 or TRBV6-3, the J gene TRBJ2-4; D remains ambiguous. Germline assignment: CDR1 MNHEY and CDR2 SVGEGT. This CDR3 is built from 15 residues. V gave up 6 bases and J gave up 0 bases, with 12 bases separating them. The CDR3 loop is CASSAPWEAKNIQYF. CDR3 nucleotide sequence: TGTGCCAGCAGCGCCCCGTGGGAAGCCAAAAACATTCAGTACTTC.